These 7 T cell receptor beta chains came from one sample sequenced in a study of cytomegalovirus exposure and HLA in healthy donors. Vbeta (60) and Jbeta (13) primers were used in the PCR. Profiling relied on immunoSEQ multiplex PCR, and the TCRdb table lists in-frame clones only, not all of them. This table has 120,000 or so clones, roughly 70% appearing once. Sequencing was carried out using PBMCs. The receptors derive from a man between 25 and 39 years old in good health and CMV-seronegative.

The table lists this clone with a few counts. CDR3 sequence: CASSGGGGGTDTQYF. The CDR3, as DNA: TGCGCCAGCAGCGGAGGGGGCGGAGGCACAGATACGCAGTATTTT. The chain is built from TRBV5-1 and TRBJ2-3; D might be TRBD1 (7 bases). Trimming took 4 bases from V and 1 from J, leaving 13 bases between them. Germline CDR1 and CDR2: SGHRS and YFSETQ. The CDR3 totals 15 residues.

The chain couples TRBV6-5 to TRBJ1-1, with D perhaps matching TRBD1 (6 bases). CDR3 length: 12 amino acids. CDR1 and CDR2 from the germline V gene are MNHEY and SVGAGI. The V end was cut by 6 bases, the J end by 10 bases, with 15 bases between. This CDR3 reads CASSATGFLAFF. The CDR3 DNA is TGTGCCAGCAGCGCCACAGGGTTCTTAGCTTTCTTT.

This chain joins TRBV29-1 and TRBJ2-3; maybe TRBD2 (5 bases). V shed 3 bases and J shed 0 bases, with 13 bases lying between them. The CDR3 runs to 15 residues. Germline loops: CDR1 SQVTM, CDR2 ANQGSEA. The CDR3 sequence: CSVDIRAASTDTQYF. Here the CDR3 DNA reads TGCAGCGTTGATATAAGAGCGGCAAGCACAGATACGCAGTATTTT.

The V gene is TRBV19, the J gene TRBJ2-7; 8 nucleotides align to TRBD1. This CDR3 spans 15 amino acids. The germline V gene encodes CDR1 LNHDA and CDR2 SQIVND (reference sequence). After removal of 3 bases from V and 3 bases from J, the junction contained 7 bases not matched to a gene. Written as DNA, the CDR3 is TGTGCCAGTAGTATCGGGGCAGGGGGCGGCTACGAGCAGTACTTC. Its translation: CASSIGAGGGYEQYF.

The CDR3, as DNA: TGCGCCAGCAGCCGTCCGACTAGCGGAAACAATGAGCAGTTCTTC. It codes for CASSRPTSGNNEQFF. V gene TRBV5-1 combines with J gene TRBJ2-1, with 9 bases matching TRBD2. V was pared by 4 bases and J by 5 bases, with 7 bases of the junction left unmatched. Germline-derived CDR1 and CDR2 are SGHRS and YFSETQ. The CDR3 length is 15 residues.

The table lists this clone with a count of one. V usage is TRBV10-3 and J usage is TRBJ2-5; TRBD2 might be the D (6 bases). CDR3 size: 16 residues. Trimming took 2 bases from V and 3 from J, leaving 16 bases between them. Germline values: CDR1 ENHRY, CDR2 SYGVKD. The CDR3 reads CAISEIVGAGEETQYF. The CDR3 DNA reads TGTGCCATCAGTGAGATTGTAGGAGCGGGCGAAGAGACCCAGTACTTC.

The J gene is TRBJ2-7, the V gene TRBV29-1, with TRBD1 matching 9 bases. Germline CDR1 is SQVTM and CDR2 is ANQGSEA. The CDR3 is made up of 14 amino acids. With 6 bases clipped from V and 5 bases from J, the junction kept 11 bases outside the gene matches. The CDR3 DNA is TGCAGCGTCGGGGGTAGACAGGGGGTCCACGAGCAGTACTTC. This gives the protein CSVGGRQGVHEQYF.